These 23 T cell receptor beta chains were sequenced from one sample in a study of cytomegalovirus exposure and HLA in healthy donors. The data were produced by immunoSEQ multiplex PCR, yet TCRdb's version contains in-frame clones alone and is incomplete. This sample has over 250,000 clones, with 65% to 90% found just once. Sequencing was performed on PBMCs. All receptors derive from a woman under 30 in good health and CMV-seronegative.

The CDR3 region is CASSHPQGALAEAFF. The DNA of the CDR3 is TGCGCCAGCAGCCACCCCCAAGGGGCCCTCGCTGAAGCTTTCTTT. V and J are TRBV4-1 and TRBJ1-1; D is possibly TRBD1 (5 bases). Germline V gene data show CDR1 as MGHRA and CDR2 as YSYEKL. The CDR3 has 15 amino acids. V was cut by 3 bases and J by 6 bases, with 17 bases left in between.

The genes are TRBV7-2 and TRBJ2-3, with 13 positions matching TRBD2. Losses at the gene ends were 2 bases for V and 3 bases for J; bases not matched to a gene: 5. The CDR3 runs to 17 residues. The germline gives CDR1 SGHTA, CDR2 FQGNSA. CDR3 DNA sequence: TGTGCCAGCAGCTTACCCCCACTAGCGGGGGGGACAGATACGCAGTATTTT. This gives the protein CASSLPPLAGGTDTQYF.

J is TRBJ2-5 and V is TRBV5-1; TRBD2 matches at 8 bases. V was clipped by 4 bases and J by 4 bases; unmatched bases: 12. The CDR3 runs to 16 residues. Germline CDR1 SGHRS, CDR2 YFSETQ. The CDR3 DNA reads TGCGCCAGCAGCCTCGGGACTAGGGGGAGTCGAGAGACCCAGTACTTC. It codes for CASSLGTRGSRETQYF.

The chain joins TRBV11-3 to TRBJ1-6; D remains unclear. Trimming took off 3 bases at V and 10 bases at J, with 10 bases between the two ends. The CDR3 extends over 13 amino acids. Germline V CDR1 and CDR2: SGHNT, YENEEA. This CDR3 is CASSFEAKSPLHF. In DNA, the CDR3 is TGTGCCAGCAGCTTTGAGGCCAAATCACCCCTCCACTTT.

The CDR3 reads CASSLGQGSETQYF. In DNA form, the CDR3 reads TGCGCCAGCAGCTTGGGGCAGGGGAGCGAGACCCAGTACTTC. The V call is TRBV5-1, the J call TRBJ2-5, with a tentative D call TRBD1 (6 bases). The CDR3 is 14 amino acids. Germline assignment: CDR1 SGHRS and CDR2 YFSETQ. Trimming cost V 0 bases and J 5 bases, with 11 bases left between them.

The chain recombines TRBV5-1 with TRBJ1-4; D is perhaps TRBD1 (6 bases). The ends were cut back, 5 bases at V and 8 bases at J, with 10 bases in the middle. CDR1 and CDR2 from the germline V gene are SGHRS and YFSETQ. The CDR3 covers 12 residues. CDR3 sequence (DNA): TGCGCCAGCAGACAGGGTCGGGAAAAACTGTTTTTT. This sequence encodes CASRQGREKLFF.

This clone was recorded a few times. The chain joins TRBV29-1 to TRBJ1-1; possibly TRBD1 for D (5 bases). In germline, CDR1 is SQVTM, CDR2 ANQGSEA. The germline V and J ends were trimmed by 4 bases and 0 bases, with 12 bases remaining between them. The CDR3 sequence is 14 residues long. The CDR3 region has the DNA TGCAGCGTTGTAGGGGCAGCAATGAACACTGAAGCTTTCTTT. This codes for CSVVGAAMNTEAFF.

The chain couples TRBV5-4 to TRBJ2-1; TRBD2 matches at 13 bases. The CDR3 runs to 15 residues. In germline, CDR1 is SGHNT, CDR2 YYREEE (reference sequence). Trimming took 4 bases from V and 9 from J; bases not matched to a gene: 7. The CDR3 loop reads CASSPWTSGRGEQFF. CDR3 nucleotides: TGTGCCAGCAGCCCCTGGACTAGCGGGAGAGGTGAGCAGTTCTTC.

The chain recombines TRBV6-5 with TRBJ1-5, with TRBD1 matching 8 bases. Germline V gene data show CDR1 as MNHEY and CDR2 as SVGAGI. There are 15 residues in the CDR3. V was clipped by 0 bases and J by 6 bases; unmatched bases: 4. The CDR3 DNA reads TGTGCCAGCAGTTACTCATCAGGGGGCGGTCAGCCCCAGCATTTT. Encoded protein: CASSYSSGGGQPQHF.

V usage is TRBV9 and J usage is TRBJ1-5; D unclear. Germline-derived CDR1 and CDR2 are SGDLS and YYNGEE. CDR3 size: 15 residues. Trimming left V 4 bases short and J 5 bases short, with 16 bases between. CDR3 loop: CASSPSPGRDQPQHF. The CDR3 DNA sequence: TGTGCCAGCAGCCCCTCCCCGGGGAGGGATCAGCCCCAGCATTTT.

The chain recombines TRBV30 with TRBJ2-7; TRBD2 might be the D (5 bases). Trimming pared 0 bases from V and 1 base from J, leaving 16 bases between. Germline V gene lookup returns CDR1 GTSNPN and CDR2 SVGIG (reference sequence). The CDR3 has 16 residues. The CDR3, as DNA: TGTGCCTGGAGTGTAAGGTGGCGGGTTTGGTCCTACGAGCAGTACTTC. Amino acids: CAWSVRWRVWSYEQYF. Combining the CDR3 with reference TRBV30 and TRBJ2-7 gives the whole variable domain SQTIHQWPATLVQPVGSPLSLECTVEGTSNPNLYWYRQAAGRGLQLLFYSVGIGQISSEVPQNLSASRPQDRQFILSSKKLLLSDSGFYLCAWSVRWRVWSYEQYFGPGTRLTVT.

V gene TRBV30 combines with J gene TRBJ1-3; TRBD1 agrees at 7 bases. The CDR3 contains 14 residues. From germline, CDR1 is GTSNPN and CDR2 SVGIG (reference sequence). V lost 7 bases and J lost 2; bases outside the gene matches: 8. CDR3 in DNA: TGTGCCTTTTCGACAGGGCAAGCTGGAAACACCATATATTTT. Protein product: CAFSTGQAGNTIYF.

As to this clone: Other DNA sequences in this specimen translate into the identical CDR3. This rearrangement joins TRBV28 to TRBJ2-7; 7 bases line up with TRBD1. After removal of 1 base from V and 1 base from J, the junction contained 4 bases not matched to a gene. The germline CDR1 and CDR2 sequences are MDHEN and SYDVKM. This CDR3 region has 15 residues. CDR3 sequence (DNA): TGTGCCAGCAGTTTATCTGCAGGGGGATCCTACGAGCAGTACTTC. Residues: CASSLSAGGSYEQYF.

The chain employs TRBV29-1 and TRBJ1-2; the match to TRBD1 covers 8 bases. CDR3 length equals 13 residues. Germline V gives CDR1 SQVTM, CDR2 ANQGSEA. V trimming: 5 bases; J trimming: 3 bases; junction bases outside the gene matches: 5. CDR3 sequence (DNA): TGCAGCGTTTCCCAGGACAGGGACTATGGCTACACCTTC. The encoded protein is CSVSQDRDYGYTF.

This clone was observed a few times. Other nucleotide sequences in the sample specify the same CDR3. CDR3 sequence: CASSPGYGYTF. CDR3 DNA sequence: TGTGCCAGCAGCCCCGGTTATGGCTACACCTTC. This chain uses TRBV5-6 with TRBJ1-2, with D unresolved. The germline CDR1 and CDR2 sequences are SGHDT and YYEEEE. V gave up 4 bases and J gave up 5 bases, with 6 bases separating them. The CDR3 consists of 11 residues.

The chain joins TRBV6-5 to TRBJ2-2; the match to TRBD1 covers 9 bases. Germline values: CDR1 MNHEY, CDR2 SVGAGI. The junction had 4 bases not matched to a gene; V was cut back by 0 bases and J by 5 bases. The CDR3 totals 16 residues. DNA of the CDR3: TGTGCCAGCAGTTACTCTGGGACAGGGAGGACCGGGGAGCTGTTTTTT. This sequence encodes CASSYSGTGRTGELFF.

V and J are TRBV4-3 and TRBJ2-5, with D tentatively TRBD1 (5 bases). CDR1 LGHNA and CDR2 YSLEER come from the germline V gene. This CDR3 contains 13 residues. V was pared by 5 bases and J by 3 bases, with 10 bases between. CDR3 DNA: TGCGCCAGCAGCTCAGGGTTTAAAGAGACCCAGTACTTC. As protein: CASSSGFKETQYF.

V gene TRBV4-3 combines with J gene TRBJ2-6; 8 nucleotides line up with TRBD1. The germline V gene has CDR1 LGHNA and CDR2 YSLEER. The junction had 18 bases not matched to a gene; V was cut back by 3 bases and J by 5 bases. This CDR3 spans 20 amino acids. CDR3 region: CASSHPTTGEASKRANVLTF. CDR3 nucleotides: TGCGCCAGCAGCCACCCCACGACAGGGGAAGCTTCAAAGCGGGCCAACGTCCTGACTTTC.

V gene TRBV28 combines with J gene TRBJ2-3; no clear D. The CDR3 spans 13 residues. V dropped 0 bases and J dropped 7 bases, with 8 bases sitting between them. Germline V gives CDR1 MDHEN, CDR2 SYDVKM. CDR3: CASSLWGAHTQYF. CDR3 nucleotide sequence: TGTGCCAGCAGTTTATGGGGCGCGCATACGCAGTATTTT.

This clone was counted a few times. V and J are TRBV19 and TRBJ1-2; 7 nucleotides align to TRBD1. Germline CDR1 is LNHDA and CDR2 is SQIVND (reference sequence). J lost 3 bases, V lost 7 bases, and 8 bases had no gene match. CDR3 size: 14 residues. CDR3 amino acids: CASTGQALYYGYTF. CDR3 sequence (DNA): TGTGCCAGTACCGGACAGGCCCTCTACTATGGCTACACCTTC.

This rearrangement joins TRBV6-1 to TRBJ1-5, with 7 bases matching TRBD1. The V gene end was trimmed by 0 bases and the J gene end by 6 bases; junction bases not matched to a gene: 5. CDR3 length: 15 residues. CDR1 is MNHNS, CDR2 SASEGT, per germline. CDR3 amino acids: CASSEASRGRQPQHF. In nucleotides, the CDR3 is TGTGCCAGCAGTGAAGCAAGTAGGGGGCGTCAGCCCCAGCATTTT.

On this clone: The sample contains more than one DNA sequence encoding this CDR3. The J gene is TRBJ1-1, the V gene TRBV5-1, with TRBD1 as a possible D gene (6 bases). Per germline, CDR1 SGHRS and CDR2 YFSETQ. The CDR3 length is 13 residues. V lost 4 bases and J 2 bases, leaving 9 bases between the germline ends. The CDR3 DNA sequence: TGCGCCAGCAGCCTACAGGGAAACACTGAAGCTTTCTTT. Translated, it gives CASSLQGNTEAFF.

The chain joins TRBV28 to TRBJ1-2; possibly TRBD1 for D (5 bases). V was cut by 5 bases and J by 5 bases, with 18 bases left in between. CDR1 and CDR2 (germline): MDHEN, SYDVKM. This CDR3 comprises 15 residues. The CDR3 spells CASSLHRSEIYGYTF. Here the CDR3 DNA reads TGTGCCAGCAGTCTCCACAGGTCAGAGATTTATGGCTACACCTTC.